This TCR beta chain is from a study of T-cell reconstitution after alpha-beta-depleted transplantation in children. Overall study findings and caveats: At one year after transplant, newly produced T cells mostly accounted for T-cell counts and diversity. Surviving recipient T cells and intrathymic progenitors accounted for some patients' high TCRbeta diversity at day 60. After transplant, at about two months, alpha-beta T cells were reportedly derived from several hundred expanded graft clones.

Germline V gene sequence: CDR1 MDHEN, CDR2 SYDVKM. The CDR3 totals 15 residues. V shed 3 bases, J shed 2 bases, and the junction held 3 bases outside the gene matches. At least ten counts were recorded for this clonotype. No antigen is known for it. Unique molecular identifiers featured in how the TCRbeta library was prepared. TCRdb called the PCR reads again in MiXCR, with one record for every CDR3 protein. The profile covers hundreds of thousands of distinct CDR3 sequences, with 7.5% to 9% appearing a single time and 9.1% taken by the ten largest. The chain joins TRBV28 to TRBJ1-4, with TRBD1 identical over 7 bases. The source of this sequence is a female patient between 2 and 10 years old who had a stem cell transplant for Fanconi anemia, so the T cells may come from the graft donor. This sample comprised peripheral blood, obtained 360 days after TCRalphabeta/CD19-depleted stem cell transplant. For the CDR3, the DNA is TGTGCCAGCAGTTTCGGGACAGCGACTAATGAAAAACTGTTTTTT. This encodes CASSFGTATNEKLFF.